These 3 T cell receptor beta chains were sequenced from one sample in a study of blood T cells in healthy people across ages. Then a second PCR, running about 6 to 12 cycles, was carried out with a sample-barcoded 5' primer and a J-beta primer mix. TCRdb used MiXCR to reprocess the 5' RACE reads, holding one entry per CDR3 protein. The table shows approximately 760,000 distinct CDR3 sequences, with 20% to 25% occurring only once. These same records also appear under a second study, on T cells of mothers and their children.

Material: blood. The source is a boy aged 5 to 17 in good health.

This clonotype has only a few counts. The DNA is left out, because the CDR3 cannot be placed on it with certainty; the CDR3 is given as TCRdb lists it. This chain uses TRBV19 with TRBJ2-2; the table gives TRBD2 as D, unverified against the DNA. The CDR3 length equals 15 residues, ends included. Germline V lookup: CDR1 LNHDA, CDR2 SQIVND (reference sequence). CDR3 residues: CASRWAFGNTGEPFF.

This clonotype was counted a few times. The chain employs TRBV28 and TRBJ2-7; 7 nucleotides align to TRBD1. The V and J ends lost 4 bases and 5 bases, in that order; junction bases with no gene match: 8. The CDR3 is 14 amino acids. Germline V gives CDR1 MDHEN, CDR2 SYDVKM. As DNA, the CDR3 is TGTGCCAGCAGTTCGGACAGGACTCTGGACGAGCAGTACTTC. Protein: CASSSDRTLDEQYF. Filled out from reference TRBV28 and TRBJ2-7, the complete variable domain reads DVKVTQSSRYLVKRTGEKVFLECVQDMDHENMFWYRQDPGLGLRLIYFSYDVKMKEKGDIPEGYSVSREKKERFSLILESASTNQTSMYLCASSSDRTLDEQYFGPGTRLTVT.

This clonotype was detected a few times. The rearrangement links TRBV5-6 to TRBJ1-2; TRBD1 aligns across 7 bases. This CDR3 comprises 16 residues. Unmatched junction bases numbered 17, after V lost 4 bases and J lost 8 bases. CDR1 and CDR2 from the germline V gene are SGHDT and YYEEEE. DNA of the CDR3: TGTGCCAGCAGCCCTAAGCCGGGACAGCCTCTTTGGGGCTACACCTTC. It translates to CASSPKPGQPLWGYTF.